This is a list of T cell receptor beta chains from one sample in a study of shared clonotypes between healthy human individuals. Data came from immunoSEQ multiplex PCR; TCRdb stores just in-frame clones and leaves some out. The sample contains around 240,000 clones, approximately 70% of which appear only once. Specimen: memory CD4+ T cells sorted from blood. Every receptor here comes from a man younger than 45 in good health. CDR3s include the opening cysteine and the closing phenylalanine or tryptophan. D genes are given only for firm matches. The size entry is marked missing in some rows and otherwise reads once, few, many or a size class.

CASSKDSGNTIYF | TGTGCCAGCAGCAAAGACTCTGGAAACACCATATATTTT | . | . | TRBJ1-3 | TRBV2
CASRNPRSFEAFF | TGTGCCAGCAGAAACCCCAGATCGTTTGAAGCTTTCTTT | . | . | TRBJ1-1 | TRBV27
CAWSPGVSGELFF | TGTGCCTGGAGCCCAGGGGTTTCCGGGGAGCTGTTTTTT | . | . | TRBJ2-2 | TRBV30
CASSARGDQYF | TGTGCCAGCAGTGCCCGGGGGGACCAGTACTTC | . | TRBD2 | TRBJ2-5 | TRBV6-1
CASRATGVEAFF | TGTGCCAGCAGGGCCACGGGGGTTGAAGCTTTCTTT | many | . | TRBJ1-1 | TRBV25-1
CASSPVEQVASGQPQHF | TGTGCCAGCAGCCCCGTAGAACAGGTGGCGTCAGGGCAGCCCCAGCATTTT | . | . | TRBJ1-5 | TRBV16
CASSVGRSSGNTIYF | TGTGCCAGCAGCGTAGGGAGGAGCTCTGGAAACACCATATATTTT | . | . | TRBJ1-3 | TRBV7-2
CASSRDRVTNTEAFF | TGTGCCAGCAGCCGGGACAGGGTCACGAACACTGAAGCTTTCTTT | . | TRBD1 | TRBJ1-1 | TRBV7-2
CASSVGGAKNIQYF | TGTGCCAGCAGCGTAGGTGGAGCCAAAAACATTCAGTACTTC | few | . | TRBJ2-4 | TRBV9
CASSYRGSMPGGYTF | TGCGCCAGCAGTTACAGGGGGAGTATGCCGGGTGGCTACACCTTC | . | TRBD1 | TRBJ1-2 | TRBV10-2
CASSFSLAGGGTQYF | TGCGCCAGCAGCTTTTCACTAGCGGGAGGGGGTACGCAGTATTTT | . | TRBD2 | TRBJ2-3 | TRBV5-1
CASSARQEFTNYGYTF | TGTGCCAGCAGTGCCCGACAGGAGTTTACTAACTATGGCTACACCTTC | . | . | TRBJ1-2 | TRBV6-4
CASSPGQGGTDTQYF | TGTGCCAGCTCACCAGGACAGGGAGGGACAGATACGCAGTATTTT | . | . | TRBJ2-3 | TRBV18
CASSLKAPADNEQFF | TGTGCCAGCTCACTTAAGGCCCCGGCAGACAATGAGCAGTTCTTC | . | . | TRBJ2-1 | TRBV18